These 8 T cell receptor beta chains were all obtained from the same sample, sequenced in a study of spatial heterogeneity in lung cancer. MiXCR, applied by TCRdb to the 5' RACE reads, yields one record per CDR3 protein. The table lists approximately 56,000 distinct CDR3 sequences, less than 9.5% of them singletons. Noted time point: blood at routine non-recurrence follow-up after resection. Whole RNA came from tumor, nontumor lung or frozen PBMC and was sequenced without being sorted. The source was PBMCs, collected at follow-up. All receptors come from a female donor with early-stage non-small cell lung cancer.

This chain uses TRBV6-2 or TRBV6-3 with TRBJ2-4, with 7 bases that match TRBD1. Germline trimming cut 7 bases from V and 2 bases from J; bases unmatched to any gene: 11. The CDR3 runs 16 residues. Germline assignment: CDR1 MNHEY and CDR2 SVGEGT. This CDR3 is CASTFDRVGSKNIQYF. For the CDR3, the DNA is TGTGCCAGCACCTTCGACAGGGTGGGTTCCAAAAACATTCAGTACTTC.

This clonotype has ten or more counts. The V call is TRBV19, the J call TRBJ1-6, with D perhaps matching TRBD1 (5 bases). Between the trimmed V and J ends, which lost 6 bases and 2 bases, there was a span of 11 bases. CDR3 length: 15 amino acids. Germline lookup yields CDR1 LNHDA and CDR2 SQIVND (reference sequence). The CDR3 DNA sequence: TGTGCCAGTAGCCTCGGGGCAGCCTATAATTCACCCCTCCACTTT. Translation gives CASSLGAAYNSPLHF.

Only a few counts were recorded for this clonotype. The chain links TRBV18 to TRBJ1-4, with D uncertain. CDR1 is KGHSH and CDR2 is LQKENI in the germline V gene. V was trimmed by 3 bases and J by 6 bases, leaving 14 bases between them. The CDR3 is 15 amino acids. CDR3 loop: CASSPTDGDYEKLFF. DNA for the CDR3: TGTGCCAGCTCACCCACTGACGGAGATTATGAAAAACTGTTTTTT. The whole variable domain, remainder taken from reference TRBV18 and TRBJ1-4, is NAGVMQNPRHLVRRRGQEARLRCSPMKGHSHVYWYRQLPEEGLKFMVYLQKENIIDESGMPKERFSAEFPKEGPSILRIQQVVRGDSAAYFCASSPTDGDYEKLFFGSGTQLSVL.

In its sample, this clonotype was seen a few times. This sequence joins TRBV20-1 and TRBJ2-3; D is ambiguous. The V end was cut by 6 bases, the J end by 1 base, with 8 bases between. From germline, CDR1 is DFQATT and CDR2 SNEGSKA (reference sequence). This CDR3 has 12 amino acids. CDR3 amino acids: CSASDGTDTQYF. The CDR3 DNA reads TGCAGTGCCTCGGACGGCACAGATACGCAGTATTTT.

There are a few counts of this clonotype. The chain combines TRBV6-4 with TRBJ2-3; D is tentatively TRBD1 or TRBD2 (5 bases each). CDR1 and CDR2 from the germline V gene are MRHNA and SNTAGT. V was pared by 3 bases and J by 4 bases, with 17 bases between. The CDR3 is made up of 16 amino acids. The CDR3 sequence: CASSEGAGSGPDTQYF. CDR3 DNA: TGTGCCAGCAGTGAAGGGGCGGGTTCCGGGCCAGATACGCAGTATTTT.

This clonotype was counted ten times or more. The V and J genes are TRBV24-1 and TRBJ2-4; TRBD2 is a possible D gene (5 bases). This CDR3 spans 11 amino acids. The V end lost 4 bases, the J end lost 8 bases, and 5 bases lay between the germline ends. Germline loops: CDR1 KGHDR, CDR2 SFDVKD. CDR3 sequence (DNA): TGTGCCACCAGTGACGGGGACATTCAGTACTTC. Protein product: CATSDGDIQYF.

The chain couples TRBV5-6 to TRBJ2-6; D is unclear. With 4 bases removed from V and 1 base from J, the gap between germline ends came to 9 bases. CDR1 and CDR2 (germline): SGHDT, YYEEEE. This CDR3 comprises 15 residues. The CDR3 coding sequence is TGTGCCAGCAGCGTTTATGGGTCTGGGGCCAACGTCCTGACTTTC. Translation: CASSVYGSGANVLTF.

This clonotype was seen at least ten times. The chain links TRBV30 to TRBJ1-1, with a tentative D call TRBD1 (5 bases). The CDR3 contains 12 residues. Looked up from germline, CDR1 is GTSNPN and CDR2 is SVGIG (reference sequence). The CDR3 loop reads CVFGGVNTEAFF. CDR3 in DNA: TGTGTCTTTGGGGGGGTGAACACTGAAGCTTTCTTT.